This T cell receptor (beta chain) was found in a study of shared T cell receptors in the human thymus. The V and J ends lost 4 bases and 0 bases, in that order; junction bases with no gene match: 12. The CDR3 is 20 residues long. From germline, CDR1 is SGHVS and CDR2 FNYEAQ. Profiled with immunoSEQ multiplex PCR; TCRdb holds only in-frame clones, not every one. In the table there are hundreds of thousands of clones, just under 95% of which are singletons. The sequence derives from a human donor. The sample taken for sequencing was thymocytes. V gene TRBV7-6 combines with J gene TRBJ2-1; 13 nucleotides align to TRBD2. The CDR3 protein is CASSSPAGTSGISSYNEQFF. In nucleotides, the CDR3 is TGTGCCAGCAGCTCCCCAGCCGGGACTAGCGGGATAAGCTCCTACAATGAGCAGTTCTTC.